Given below is one T cell receptor (beta chain) in context. cDNA synthesis used the whole RNA isolate, giving expressed TCRB sequences. Clones were sequenced by immunoSEQ multiplex PCR, and TCRdb holds only the in-frame ones, with some missing. The table includes approximately 470,000 clones, approximately 31% detected once. There are 15 residues in the CDR3. V was shortened by 5 bases and J by 4 bases, with 12 bases between the two germline ends. Germline V gene data show CDR1 as SGHTA and CDR2 as FQGNSA. Purity exceeded 98% in all sorted populations. This sample was included in a study of beta chain features in type 1 diabetes.

The clonotype comes from a man between 18 and 29 years old in good health. Sequencing used naive CD4+ T cells from blood. The chain is built from TRBV7-2 and TRBJ2-6; D gene uncertain. CDR3 region: CASSPGYPGANVLTF. CDR3 DNA sequence: TGTGCCAGCAGCCCAGGTTATCCCGGGGCCAACGTCCTGACTTTC.